Given below is one TCR beta chain in context. Its matching antigen is unknown. The CDR3 runs 14 residues. Germline trimming cut 3 bases from V and 5 bases from J; bases unmatched to any gene: 4. Germline assignment: CDR1 SGHTS and CDR2 YDEGEE. Healthy individuals who donated bone marrow served as the donors. Both 60 Vbeta primers and 13 Jbeta primers went into the PCR. Sequencing was performed with immunoSEQ multiplex PCR; in TCRdb, only in-frame clones are kept and a portion is missing. The data show about 200,000 clones, around 79% seen once. This entry comes from a study of cytomegalovirus exposure and HLA in healthy donors. Study in general: The early release's HLA-typed donors yielded approximately 81 million unique TCRs. Clustering assigned 81% of the roughly 380 genotyped donors to the Caucasian-associated ancestry cluster.

Study-wide results and limits: With later analysis, a missense DCLRE1C variant became linked to TCR beta V- and J-gene trimming.

This receptor was identified in a woman aged 45 to 65 in good health and CMV-seronegative. Sequenced material: PBMCs. The rearrangement links TRBV5-8 to TRBJ2-5; 10 nucleotides agree with TRBD1. The CDR3 spells CASSSGTGVETQYF. The DNA for the CDR3 is TGTGCCAGCAGCTCCGGGACAGGGGTGGAGACCCAGTACTTC.